This passage covers 27 T cell receptor beta chains from one sample sequenced in a study of tumor and adjacent non-tumor tissue in lung cancer. TCRbeta libraries were built with three rounds of nested PCR, modified from ARM-PCR. Via MiXCR, TCRdb re-called the multiplex PCR reads, giving one row per CDR3 protein. The sample lists approximately 82,000 distinct CDR3 sequences; over 65% were seen once. This sample's RNA came from whole unsorted tissue. The normal lung tissue was taken more than 3 cm from the tumor edge. Sequencing used distant non-tumor lung tissue. The receptors were sampled from a man in his 70s with non-small cell lung cancer.

Comments on this clonotype: A much more abundant neighbour one base away suggests this may be a read error. The chain couples TRBV20-1 to TRBJ2-7; D gene ambiguous. From germline, CDR1 is DFQATT and CDR2 SNEGSKA (reference sequence). CDR3 size: 12 residues. CDR3 DNA sequence: TGCAGTGCATCCAGATTGAACTACGACCAGTACTTC. This codes for CSASRLNYDQYF.

To note about this clonotype: A read error may produce the germline difference seen at one junction end. The V call is TRBV29-1, the J call TRBJ2-5, with D maybe TRBD1 (6 bases). The CDR3 totals 16 residues. Germline CDR1 SQVTM, CDR2 ANQGSEA. The CDR3 DNA sequence: TGCAGCATCAAGCCCTACCTCCAGACAGGTCAAGAGACCCTGTACTTC. This translates into CSIKPYLQTGQETLYF.

Points on this clonotype: One junction end disagrees with the germline gene, perhaps due to a read error. V is TRBV29-1 and J is TRBJ2-3; D possibly uses TRBD1 or TRBD2 (5 bases each). The CDR3 extends over 14 amino acids. Germline values: CDR1 SQVTM, CDR2 ANQGSEA. In DNA form, the CDR3 reads TGCAGCGTCGCTCGGACATCTAGCACAGATACGCAATATTTT. Encoded protein: CSVARTSSTDTQYF.

About this clonotype itself: The junction departs from germline at one end; a sequencing error may be responsible. V usage is TRBV12-3 or TRBV12-4 and J usage is TRBJ1-5; D is perhaps TRBD1 (5 bases). This CDR3 spans 13 amino acids. CDR3 sequence: CTSSLAGGQPQHF. The CDR3 coding sequence is TGTACCAGCAGTTTAGCGGGGGGTCAGCCCCAACATTTT.

As regards this clonotype: The final CDR3 position lacks the conserved phenylalanine or tryptophan, pointing to a likely read error. The limits of the CDR3 on the DNA are not certain, so only TCRdb's listed CDR3 is given. The CDR3 reads CASGAGLRWSP. This chain joins TRBV6-1 and TRBJ2-6; no check of the table's D call, TRBD1, against the DNA was made. The CDR3 has 11 amino acids, counting both end residues. Germline CDR1 is MNHNS and CDR2 is SASEGT.

Notes on this clonotype: The junction shows a germline mismatch at one end, possibly a read error. This chain links TRBV4-3 with TRBJ2-2; D might be TRBD1 or TRBD2, each matching 5 bases. Germline V gene sequence: CDR1 LGHNA, CDR2 YSLEER. The CDR3 is 18 residues long. The DNA of the CDR3 is TGCGCCAGCAACCAAGACTCAGGAAGTAACGGGATGGACGGGGACCTGTTTTTT. Translating gives CASNQDSGSNGMDGDLFF.

This clonotype was seen repeatedly, ten times or more. The chain uses TRBV12-3 or TRBV12-4 and TRBJ2-1; D unresolved. The CDR3 extends over 15 amino acids. Trimming pared 4 bases from V and 2 bases from J, leaving 12 bases between. CDR3 in amino acids: CASSSLVLAYNEQFF. The DNA for the CDR3 is TGTGCCAGCAGTTCGCTAGTGCTAGCCTACAATGAGCAGTTCTTC.

The genes are TRBV4-3 and TRBJ2-1; D possibly uses TRBD1 or TRBD2 (5 bases each). The ends were cut back, 11 bases at V and 1 base at J, with 24 bases in the middle. This CDR3 has 17 residues. Germline values: CDR1 LGHNA, CDR2 YSLEER. DNA for the CDR3: TGCGCCGACAGCCAAGAGTTACGGAGGTTTTCCTACAATGAGCAGTTCTTC. Translation: CADSQELRRFSYNEQFF.

Comment on this clonotype: Germline is not matched at one junction end, which may reflect a read error. J is TRBJ1-2 and V is TRBV10-1; perhaps TRBD1 as D (6 bases). Germline CDR1 WNHNN, CDR2 SYGVQD (reference sequence). The CDR3 contains 15 residues. CDR3: CASSGSTGQPYGYTF. The CDR3 DNA sequence: TGCGCCAGTAGTGGGTCGACAGGCCAACCCTATGGCTACACCTTC.

This clonotype was picked up a small number of times. A read error may account for a junction end that differs from germline. The rearrangement uses TRBV11-3 and TRBJ2-7; D ambiguous. Germline values: CDR1 SGHNT, CDR2 YENEEA. The length of the CDR3 is 13 residues. The CDR3 DNA is TGTCCCAGCAGCTCCGACGTTTCCTACAAGCAGTACTTC. Translated, it gives CPSSSDVSYKQYF.

As concerns this clonotype: The junction shows a germline mismatch at one end, possibly a read error. The chain is built from TRBV10-3 and TRBJ1-1; tentatively, D is TRBD1 (6 bases). The CDR3 sequence is 15 residues long. Germline CDR1 is ENHRY and CDR2 is SYGVKD. CDR3 sequence reads: CAISEPQGRVNEAIF. CDR3 sequence (DNA): TGTGCCATCAGTGAGCCTCAGGGGCGGGTCAATGAAGCTATCTTT.

The J gene is TRBJ2-1, the V gene TRBV11-2; no clear D gene. From germline, CDR1 is SGHAT and CDR2 FQNNGV. This CDR3 is 15 amino acids long. V lost 2 bases to trimming and J lost 0 bases, with 8 bases between them. The CDR3 sequence: CASSLCRSSYNEQFF. The CDR3 region has the DNA TGTGCCAGCAGCTTATGCAGGAGCTCCTACAATGAGCAGTTCTTC. Looking up the rest from reference TRBV11-2 and TRBJ2-1 gives the full variable domain: EAGVAQSPRYKIIEKRQSVAFWCNPISGHATLYWYQQILGQGPKLLIQFQNNGVVDDSQLPKDRFSAERLKGVDSTLKIQPAKLEDSAVYLCASSLCRSSYNEQFFGPGTRLTVL.

The chain carries TRBV11-2 and TRBJ2-1; D is tentatively TRBD1 or TRBD2 (5 bases each). The CDR3 is made up of 18 amino acids. Germline V gives CDR1 SGHAT, CDR2 FQNNGV. Trimming pared 0 bases from V and 3 bases from J, leaving 18 bases between. The CDR3 DNA is TGTGCCAGCAGCTTAGAGCGTCTGGGACGGACTTTCTACAATGAGCAGTTCTTC. This sequence encodes CASSLERLGRTFYNEQFF.

As regards this clonotype: A much larger clone differs by one base, so this may be a read error. The chain carries TRBV6-5 and TRBJ1-2; the match to TRBD1 covers 8 bases. The length of the CDR3 is 16 residues. Germline CDR1 is MNHEY and CDR2 is SVGAGI. The CDR3 region is CASSYLTGQAKYGYTF. The DNA of the CDR3 is TGTGCCAGCAGTTACCTAACGGGACAGGCTAAGTATGGCTACACCTTC.

As for this clonotype: It is unclear where the CDR3 begins or ends on the DNA, so no DNA is shown, and the CDR3 is as TCRdb lists it. The gene calls are TRBV10-3 and TRBJ1-2. CDR1 and CDR2 (germline): ENHRY, SYGVKD. Termini included, the CDR3 measures 11 amino acids. CDR3 residues: CANRQTYGCTF.

About this clonotype itself: Relative to the germline gene, one junction end is altered; a read error may explain this. This chain's CDR3 is CVNSPQHGNAGGLFF. CDR3 nucleotide sequence: TGTGTCAACAGTCCCCAACATGGGAACGCCGGGGGGCTGTTTTTT. J is TRBJ2-2 and V is TRBV12-3 or TRBV12-4; TRBD2 is a possible D gene (6 bases). This CDR3 comprises 15 residues.

Regarding this clonotype: The conserved closing phenylalanine or tryptophan is absent in this CDR3, likely reflecting a read error. The chain couples TRBV6-1 to TRBJ2-7; D call uncertain. The CDR3 sequence is 14 residues long. From germline, CDR1 is MNHNS and CDR2 SASEGT. V lost 10 bases and J lost 2, with 18 bases in between. The CDR3 reads CATLPPGVPYEQYL. The CDR3, as DNA: TGTGCCACCCTTCCACCAGGTGTTCCCTACGAGCAGTACTTA.

This clonotype was observed at least ten times. The V and J genes are TRBV5-5 and TRBJ2-2; maybe TRBD2 (5 bases). Between the trimmed V and J ends, which lost 4 bases and 5 bases, there was a span of 15 bases. CDR3 length: 15 amino acids. CDR1 and CDR2 from the germline V gene are SGHKS and YYEKEE (reference sequence). The CDR3 loop reads CASSPGLGVTGELFF. The CDR3 region has the DNA TGTGCCAGCAGCCCGGGATTGGGAGTTACCGGGGAGCTGTTTTTT.

About this clonotype: Compared with germline, one end of the junction differs, possibly owing to a read error. This chain links TRBV4-2 with TRBJ1-4, with D tentatively TRBD1 (5 bases). This CDR3 region has 17 residues. Germline CDR1 LGHNA, CDR2 YNFKEQ. CDR3 amino acids: CACSKVPLGVANEKLFF. CDR3 coding DNA: TGTGCCTGCAGCAAAGTACCTTTGGGGGTAGCTAATGAAAAACTGTTTTTT.

Of note for this clonotype: The CDR3 end shows no conserved phenylalanine or tryptophan, and so a read error is likely. V and J are TRBV7-8 and TRBJ1-6, with D hard to call. This CDR3 is 12 amino acids long. Germline CDR1 SGHVS, CDR2 FQNEAQ. CDR3 sequence (DNA): TGTGCCAGCTGCTTAGTGGGCTCACCCCTCCACTCT. Its protein product is CASCLVGSPLHS.

Note on this clonotype: Germline and junction disagree at one end, which may indicate a read error. The chain combines TRBV5-1 with TRBJ2-7, with a possible D match to TRBD1 (5 bases). CDR1 SGHRS and CDR2 YFSETQ come from the germline V gene. CDR3 size: 13 residues. The CDR3 reads CAGSWGKAYELYF. CDR3 nucleotides: TGCGCCGGCAGCTGGGGCAAAGCCTACGAGTTGTACTTC. Full variable domain (missing parts from reference TRBV5-1 and TRBJ2-7): KAGVTQTPRYLIKTRGQQVTLSCSPISGHRSVSWYQQTPGQGLQFLFEYFSETQRNKGNFPGRFSGRQFSNSRSEMNVSTLELGDSALYLCAGSWGKAYELYFGPGTRLTVT.

V is TRBV12-3 or TRBV12-4 and J is TRBJ2-1, with 7 bases fitting TRBD1. The DNA end lines up better with TRBJ2-7; the J call may be wrong. CDR3 length: 14 residues. The CDR3 spells CASSLSRGGNEQYF. CDR3 nucleotides: TGTGCCAGCAGTTTATCGCGAGGGGGCAATGAGCAGTACTTC.

This clonotype has just a few counts. V and J are TRBV7-9 and TRBJ2-3; D is unclear. The CDR3 spans 12 residues. Trimming shortened V by 5 bases and J by 8 bases, and 11 bases separated the two germline ends. The germline CDR1 and CDR2 sequences are SEHNR and FQNEAQ (reference sequence). DNA of the CDR3: TGTGCCAGCAGCACCCCACGTGGTACGCAGTATTTT. Translation: CASSTPRGTQYF.

This clonotype came up many times. The chain is built from TRBV6-2 or TRBV6-3 and TRBJ2-1; TRBD1 matches at 7 bases. After removal of 2 bases from V and 4 bases from J, the junction contained 8 bases not matched to a gene. This CDR3 is 16 amino acids long. Germline CDR1 reads MNHEY; CDR2 reads SVGEGT. CDR3 region: CASSYQIGQEYNEQFF. The CDR3 nucleotides read TGTGCCAGCAGTTACCAAATCGGACAGGAATACAATGAGCAGTTCTTC.

Comment on this clonotype: Just one base apart from a much larger clone, this may be a read error. The CDR3 spells CASSSGGLDCEQYF. The CDR3 DNA sequence: TGTGCCAGCAGTTCAGGGGGCCTCGACTGCGAGCAGTACTTC. The chain links TRBV6-2 or TRBV6-3 to TRBJ2-7, with TRBD1 matching over 8 bases. Germline CDR1 MNHEY, CDR2 SVGEGT. This CDR3 comprises 14 residues. V shed 4 bases, J shed 6 bases, and the junction held 8 bases outside the gene matches.

Comments on this clonotype: The conserved phenylalanine or tryptophan normally closing the CDR3 is absent here, so this likely arose from a read error. The rearrangement links TRBV5-6 to TRBJ2-7, with 9 nucleotides matching TRBD1. This CDR3 is 14 amino acids long. Germline assignment: CDR1 SGHDT and CDR2 YYEEEE. The CDR3: CASSYGQGIYDQYL. The CDR3 nucleotides are TGTGCCAGCAGCTACGGACAGGGGATCTACGACCAGTACTTA.

This clonotype has a single count. The chain links TRBV20-1 to TRBJ2-2; no firm D call. Germline values: CDR1 DFQATT, CDR2 SNEGSKA (reference sequence). Trimming cost V 3 bases and J 0 bases, with 11 bases left between them. CDR3 length: 15 amino acids. The CDR3 DNA reads TGCAGTGCTAGTAAGGGTAGCTCGAACACCGGGGAGCTGTTTTTT. Translated: CSASKGSSNTGELFF.